One sample yielded the 23 T cell receptor beta chains listed below, sequenced in a study of brain T cells in children with intractable seizures. Sequencing used immunoSEQ multiplex PCR; TCRdb keeps in-frame clones, though not all of them. The table has around 38,000 clones, about 93% seen once. The sample consisted of peripheral blood, taken at surgery. All receptors derive from a girl aged 2-15 years with tuberous sclerosis and intractable seizures.

Points on this clone: One end of the junction does not line up with germline, which may come from a read error. The chain combines TRBV7-7 with TRBJ1-1; no firm D call. Germline assignment: CDR1 SSHAT and CDR2 FNYEAQ (reference sequence). The CDR3 sequence is 13 residues long. CDR3: CASSLGVGTEAFF. The CDR3 nucleotides are TGTGCTAGCAGCTTAGGTGTGGGTACTGAAGCTTTCTTT.

This clone was seen only once. This chain joins TRBV19 and TRBJ1-2; D unresolved. The germline gives CDR1 LNHDA, CDR2 SQIVND (reference sequence). Trimming pared 0 bases from V and 4 bases from J, leaving 6 bases between. The CDR3 consists of 13 residues. Written as DNA, the CDR3 is TGTGCCAGTAGTATAGATACATTCTATGGCTACACCTTC. It codes for CASSIDTFYGYTF.

The chain carries TRBV9 and TRBJ2-7; D unresolved. Trimming stripped 1 base from V and 3 bases from J, with 11 bases between. The germline gives CDR1 SGDLS, CDR2 YYNGEE. This CDR3 has 14 amino acids. CDR3 nucleotide sequence: TGTGCCAGCAGCGTAACCCCTTTGGGCTACGAGCAGTACTTC. Its protein product is CASSVTPLGYEQYF.

Notes on this clone: The germline gene is not matched at one end of the junction; a read error may be the cause. The chain couples TRBV11-2 to TRBJ2-3, with 10 bases matching TRBD2. Germline V gives CDR1 SGHAT, CDR2 FQNNGV. CDR3 length equals 15 residues. The DNA for the CDR3 is TGTGCCAGCAGATTAGCGGGGGGTAGAGTTGTTACGCAGTATTTT. Translation gives CASRLAGGRVVTQYF.

The rearrangement joins TRBV21-1 to TRBJ1-4. TRBV21-1 counts as a pseudogene. CDR3 size: 12 residues. CDR3: CASSTRGIKLFF. In nucleotides, the CDR3 is TGTGCCAGCAGCACCCGCGGGATAAAACTGTTTTTT.

The J gene is TRBJ2-1, the V gene TRBV30, with D perhaps TRBD1 (6 bases). This CDR3 contains 16 residues. Germline values: CDR1 GTSNPN, CDR2 SVGIG (reference sequence). Deletions cut 3 bases from V and 1 base from J, with 16 bases between. CDR3 loop: CAWRLTGTRSYNEQFF. The DNA for the CDR3 is TGTGCCTGGAGGTTGACCGGGACAAGGTCCTACAATGAGCAGTTCTTC. Drawing the rest from reference TRBV30 and TRBJ2-1, the complete variable domain is SQTIHQWPATLVQPVGSPLSLECTVEGTSNPNLYWYRQAAGRGLQLLFYSVGIGQISSEVPQNLSASRPQDRQFILSSKKLLLSDSGFYLCAWRLTGTRSYNEQFFGPGTRLTVL.

V and J are TRBV28 and TRBJ1-3; D not resolved. Germline V CDR1 and CDR2: MDHEN, SYDVKM. V dropped 5 bases and J dropped 2 bases, with 16 bases sitting between them. This CDR3 region has 16 residues. Here the CDR3 reads CASSEWSIGAGNTIYF. The CDR3 DNA is TGTGCCAGCAGTGAGTGGTCGATCGGGGCTGGAAACACCATATATTTT.

This clone was counted only a few times. The J gene is TRBJ1-1, the V gene TRBV19; maybe TRBD1 (6 bases). Per germline, CDR1 LNHDA and CDR2 SQIVND (reference sequence). This CDR3 has 15 amino acids. V was trimmed by 4 bases and J by 4 bases, leaving 16 bases between them. CDR3 amino acids: CASSTPPGGLTEAFF. Here the CDR3 DNA reads TGTGCCAGTAGTACTCCCCCGGGGGGGCTCACTGAAGCTTTCTTT.

The V and J genes are TRBV9 and TRBJ2-3; D is uncertain. Per the germline V gene, CDR1 is SGDLS and CDR2 is YYNGEE. Trimming removed 0 bases at V and 0 bases at J, with 11 bases between. The CDR3 covers 16 residues. CDR3 residues: CASSVEYTPSTDTQYF. CDR3 DNA: TGTGCCAGCAGCGTAGAATATACGCCTAGCACAGATACGCAGTATTTT.

The chain employs TRBV10-3 and TRBJ1-1; 10 positions match TRBD1. CDR3 length equals 15 residues. Germline lookup yields CDR1 ENHRY and CDR2 SYGVKD. V shed 4 bases and J 5 bases; nucleotides not matched to a gene: 7. For the CDR3, the DNA is TGTGCCATCAGTGGAGGACAGGGGGGACGGACTGAAGCTTTCTTT. The encoded protein is CAISGGQGGRTEAFF.

This chain links TRBV5-5 with TRBJ2-1, with 9 positions matching TRBD1. V was clipped by 0 bases and J by 8 bases; unmatched bases: 9. The CDR3 contains 16 residues. CDR1 SGHKS and CDR2 YYEKEE come from the germline V gene (reference sequence). Written as DNA, the CDR3 is TGTGCCAGCAGCTTGGCGGGACAGGGCGGGAGTGATGAGCAGTTCTTC. Encoded protein: CASSLAGQGGSDEQFF.

The chain has TRBV6-5 and TRBJ1-5; the D is unclear. The CDR3 runs to 13 residues. Germline V gene lookup returns CDR1 MNHEY and CDR2 SVGAGI. V was pared by 4 bases and J by 1 base, with 5 bases between. The CDR3 bases are TGTGCCAGCAGTTCGGGCAGCAATCAGCCCCAGCATTTT. This translates into CASSSGSNQPQHF.

CDR3 coding DNA: TGCGCCAGCAAGGGGGGCGTCAACACCGGGGAGCTGTTTTTT. It codes for CASKGGVNTGELFF. The chain joins TRBV10-2 to TRBJ2-2; either TRBD1 or TRBD2 may supply D (6 bases each). Germline V gene lookup returns CDR1 WSHSY and CDR2 SAAADI. V was pared by 7 bases and J by 2 bases, with 11 bases between. The length of the CDR3 is 14 residues.

V and J are TRBV5-1 and TRBJ2-3; TRBD2 matches at 9 bases. This CDR3 has 15 amino acids. The V gene end was trimmed by 5 bases and the J gene end by 4 bases; junction bases not matched to a gene: 8. Looked up from germline, CDR1 is SGHRS and CDR2 is YFSETQ. The CDR3: CASSRRGGEADTQYF. DNA of the CDR3: TGCGCCAGCAGTCGGCGCGGGGGGGAGGCAGATACGCAGTATTTT.

This chain links TRBV6-5 with TRBJ1-2, with 7 bases identical to TRBD1. The V and J ends lost 10 bases and 4 bases, in that order; junction bases with no gene match: 6. The CDR3 extends over 12 amino acids. CDR1 MNHEY and CDR2 SVGAGI come from the germline V gene. The CDR3 coding sequence is TGTGCCACGAGACAGGGACCCTATGGCTACACCTTC. This translates into CATRQGPYGYTF.

This rearrangement joins TRBV6-1 to TRBJ1-4; 7 nucleotides match TRBD1. The CDR3 length is 15 residues. CDR1 and CDR2 (germline): MNHNS, SASEGT. With 1 base clipped from V and 8 bases from J, the junction kept 7 bases outside the gene matches. CDR3 residues: CASSEDKGAGEKLFF. In DNA form, the CDR3 reads TGTGCCAGCAGTGAAGACAAGGGGGCGGGGGAAAAACTGTTTTTT.

The J gene is TRBJ1-1, the V gene TRBV2; D remains unclear. CDR1 and CDR2 (germline): SNHLY, FYNNEI. CDR3 length: 15 amino acids. Trimming removed 8 bases at V and 0 bases at J, with 16 bases between. CDR3 in amino acids: CASRSEQTMNTEAFF. The CDR3 nucleotides read TGTGCCAGCCGAAGTGAACAGACCATGAACACTGAAGCTTTCTTT. The full variable domain, its missing parts supplied by reference TRBV2 and TRBJ1-1, is EPEVTQTPSHQVTQMGQEVILRCVPISNHLYFYWYRQILGQKVEFLVSFYNNEISEKSEIFDDQFSVERPDGSNFTLKIRSTKLEDSAMYFCASRSEQTMNTEAFFGQGTRLTVV.

The chain couples TRBV5-8 to TRBJ1-6, with TRBD1 as a possible D gene (5 bases). Looked up from germline, CDR1 is SGHTS and CDR2 is YDEGEE. The CDR3 loop spans 16 amino acids. V gave up 4 bases and J gave up 1 base, with 12 bases separating them. The CDR3 DNA follows: TGTGCCAGCAGCGAAGGGGTCCGGTCCTATAATTCACCCCTCCACTTT. Its protein is CASSEGVRSYNSPLHF. Drawing the rest from reference TRBV5-8 and TRBJ1-6, the complete variable domain is EAGVTQSPTHLIKTRGQQATLRCSPISGHTSVYWYQQALGLGLQFLLWYDEGEERNRGNFPPRFSGRQFPNYSSELNVNALELEDSALYLCASSEGVRSYNSPLHFGNGTRLTVT.

This chain links TRBV5-6 with TRBJ2-7, with a possible D match to TRBD1 (5 bases). The CDR3 is made up of 15 amino acids. The germline gives CDR1 SGHDT, CDR2 YYEEEE. Deletions cut 4 bases from V and 2 bases from J, with 16 bases between. CDR3 residues: CASSLDRSGPYEQYV. CDR3 sequence (DNA): TGTGCCAGCAGCCTTGACAGAAGTGGGCCCTACGAGCAGTACGTC.

This clone was seen a handful of times. The CDR3 nucleotides are TGTGCCAGCTCACCACAGGCTGGGACAGGGGACTATGGCTACACCTTC. It yields the protein CASSPQAGTGDYGYTF. The J gene is TRBJ1-2, the V gene TRBV18, with 10 positions matching TRBD1. With V trimmed by 1 base and J by 3 bases, 5 bases remained unmatched. This CDR3 region has 16 residues. Germline values: CDR1 KGHSH, CDR2 LQKENI.

This chain uses TRBV24-1 with TRBJ2-5; D is uncertain. V gave up 4 bases and J gave up 4 bases, with 18 bases separating them. This CDR3 is built from 16 residues. Per the germline V gene, CDR1 is KGHDR and CDR2 is SFDVKD. CDR3 nucleotides: TGTGCCACCAGTGACGCGACACCTAAAGGTCGAGAGACCCAGTACTTC. It encodes CATSDATPKGRETQYF.

This chain joins TRBV7-9 and TRBJ2-2, with 9 nucleotides matching TRBD2. Trimming took 5 bases from V and 6 from J; bases not matched to a gene: 7. The germline V gene has CDR1 SEHNR and CDR2 FQNEAQ (reference sequence). The CDR3 contains 15 residues. The CDR3 bases are TGTGCCAGCAGCGGTTCATGGACTAGCGCCGGGGAGCTGTTTTTT. Translating gives CASSGSWTSAGELFF.

The rearrangement uses TRBV27 and TRBJ2-7; unclear D gene. V was shortened by 6 bases and J by 4 bases, with 13 bases between the two germline ends. The CDR3 spans 13 residues. The germline CDR1 and CDR2 sequences are MNHEY and SMNVEV (reference sequence). CDR3 residues: CASSPNSGYEQYF. For the CDR3, the DNA is TGTGCCAGCAGCCCTAATTCAGGATACGAGCAGTACTTC.